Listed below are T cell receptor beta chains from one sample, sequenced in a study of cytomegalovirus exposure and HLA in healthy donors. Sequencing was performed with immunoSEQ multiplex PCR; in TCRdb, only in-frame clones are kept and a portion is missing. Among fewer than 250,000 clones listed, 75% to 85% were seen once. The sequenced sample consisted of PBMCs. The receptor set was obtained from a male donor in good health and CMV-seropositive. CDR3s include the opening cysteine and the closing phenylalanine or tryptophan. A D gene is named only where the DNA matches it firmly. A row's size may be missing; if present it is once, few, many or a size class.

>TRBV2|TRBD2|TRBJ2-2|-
CASSGLARASGELFF
TGTGCCAGCAGTGGACTAGCAAGGGCCTCCGGGGAGCTGTTTTTT
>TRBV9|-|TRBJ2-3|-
CASSVSIRTDTQYF
TGTGCCAGCAGCGTAAGCATTCGCACAGATACGCAGTATTTT
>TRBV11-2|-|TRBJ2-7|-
CASSDLPPLREQYF
TGTGCCAGCAGCGACCTGCCGCCTTTGAGGGAGCAGTACTTC
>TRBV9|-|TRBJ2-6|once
CASSVVSGYSYSGANVLTF
TGTGCCAGCAGCGTTGTCTCGGGATACTCTTACTCTGGGGCCAACGTCCTGACTTTC
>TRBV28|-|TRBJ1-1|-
CASSGTLNTEAFF
TGTGCCAGCTCCGGGACACTGAACACTGAAGCTTTCTTT
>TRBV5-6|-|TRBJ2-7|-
CASSLDQGLSYEQYF
TGTGCCAGCAGCTTGGACCAGGGCCTCTCCTACGAGCAGTACTTC
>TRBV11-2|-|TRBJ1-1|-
CASAGQLNTEAFF
TGTGCCAGCGCTGGACAGCTAAACACTGAAGCTTTCTTT
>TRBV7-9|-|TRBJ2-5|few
CASSLSRGRLGETQYF
TGTGCCAGCAGCTTATCACGCGGCCGACTTGGAGAGACCCAGTACTTC
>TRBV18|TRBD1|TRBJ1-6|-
CASSPRGQDSPLHF
TGTGCCAGCTCACCCAGGGGGCAGGATTCACCCCTCCACTTT
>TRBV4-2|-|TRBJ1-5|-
CASSQDLAPSNQPQHF
TGTGCCAGCAGCCAAGATTTGGCTCCGAGCAATCAGCCCCAGCATTTT
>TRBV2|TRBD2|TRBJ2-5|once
CASTQLAGPQETQYF
TGTGCCAGCACCCAACTAGCGGGCCCTCAAGAGACCCAGTACTTC
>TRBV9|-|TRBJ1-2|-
CASSVQREWQHGYTF
TGTGCCAGCAGCGTACAACGGGAGTGGCAGCATGGCTACACCTTC
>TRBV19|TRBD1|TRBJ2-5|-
CASSQGDQETQYF
TGTGCCAGTAGCCAGGGGGACCAAGAGACCCAGTACTTC
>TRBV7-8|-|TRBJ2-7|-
CASSTSGAGFSYEQYF
TGTGCCAGCAGCACCTCCGGGGCGGGGTTCTCCTACGAGCAGTACTTC
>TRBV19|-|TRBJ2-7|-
CATADRRLEQYF
TGTGCCACCGCGGACCGGAGGCTAGAGCAGTACTTC
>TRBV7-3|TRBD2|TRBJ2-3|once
CASSPQTSGTDTQYF
TGTGCCAGCAGCCCACAGACTAGCGGGACAGATACGCAGTATTTT
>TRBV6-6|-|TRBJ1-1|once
CASSYKGMNTEAFF
TGTGCCAGCAGTTACAAGGGGATGAACACTGAAGCTTTCTTT
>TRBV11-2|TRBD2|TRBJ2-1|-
CASSFLGRGGYNEQFF
TGTGCCAGCAGCTTCCTAGGGCGGGGGGGCTACAATGAGCAGTTCTTC
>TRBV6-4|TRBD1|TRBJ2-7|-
CASSDSKDRGWSYEQYF
TGTGCCAGCAGTGACTCAAAGGACAGGGGATGGTCCTACGAGCAGTACTTC
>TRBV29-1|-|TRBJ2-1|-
CSGEPGTYNEQFF
TGCAGCGGGGAGCCAGGGACATACAATGAGCAGTTCTTC
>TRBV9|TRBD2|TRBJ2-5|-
CASSVGSGEETQYF
TGTGCCAGCAGCGTAGGCAGCGGGGAAGAGACCCAGTACTTC
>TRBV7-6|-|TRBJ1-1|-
CASSLRSMNTEAFF
TGTGCCAGCAGCTTACGGTCCATGAACACTGAAGCTTTCTTT
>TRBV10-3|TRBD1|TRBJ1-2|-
CAISDNRGRYNYGYTF
TGTGCCATCAGTGACAATAGGGGGCGTTATAACTATGGCTACACCTTC
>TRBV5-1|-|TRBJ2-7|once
CASSLVEYEQYF
TGCGCCAGCAGCTTGGTAGAGTACGAGCAGTACTTC
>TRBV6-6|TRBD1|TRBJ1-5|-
CASTLRTGGNQPQHF
TGTGCCAGCACCCTAAGGACAGGGGGTAATCAGCCCCAGCATTTT
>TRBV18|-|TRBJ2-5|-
CASSSEETQYF
TGTGCCAGCTCATCAGAAGAGACCCAGTACTTC
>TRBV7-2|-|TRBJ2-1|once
CASSLALEQFF
TGTGCCAGCAGCTTGGCTCTGGAGCAGTTCTTC
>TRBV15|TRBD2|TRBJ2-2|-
CATSRGGVRPTGELFF
TGTGCCACCAGCAGGGGGGGGGTGCGCCCCACCGGGGAGCTGTTTTTT
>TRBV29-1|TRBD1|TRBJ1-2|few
CSVPVGQGLASGYTF
TGCAGCGTCCCTGTGGGACAGGGGTTGGCCTCTGGCTACACCTTC
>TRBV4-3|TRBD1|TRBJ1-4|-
CASSQVTGAEREKLFF
TGCGCCAGCAGCCAAGTGACAGGGGCGGAGAGGGAAAAACTGTTTTTT
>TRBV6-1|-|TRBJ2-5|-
CASSGGGQETQYF
TGTGCCAGCAGTGGAGGTGGTCAAGAGACCCAGTACTTC
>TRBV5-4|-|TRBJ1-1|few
CASSLDVGTEEAFF
TGTGCCAGCAGCTTGGATGTAGGTACAGAAGAAGCTTTCTTT
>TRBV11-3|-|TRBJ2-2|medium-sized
CASSLGGENTGELFF
TGTGCCAGCAGCTTAGGCGGGGAGAACACCGGGGAGCTGTTTTTT
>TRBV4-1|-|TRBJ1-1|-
CASSLLQGRTEAFF
TGCGCCAGCAGCCTTCTCCAGGGAAGGACTGAAGCTTTCTTT
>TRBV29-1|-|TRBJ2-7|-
CSGGTVREQYF
TGCAGCGGCGGGACAGTTCGCGAGCAGTACTTC
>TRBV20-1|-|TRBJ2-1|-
CSPVINEQFF
TGCAGCCCAGTAATCAATGAGCAGTTCTTC
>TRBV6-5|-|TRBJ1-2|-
CASRDPPGGYTF
TGTGCCAGCAGGGACCCCCCGGGGGGCTACACCTTC
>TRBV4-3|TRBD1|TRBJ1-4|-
CASSQDLAGGASGKLFF
TGCGCCAGCAGCCAAGATTTGGCAGGGGGCGCTTCGGGAAAACTGTTTTTT
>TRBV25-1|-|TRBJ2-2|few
CASSDPVRGTGELFF
TGTGCCAGCAGTGATCCCGTTAGGGGAACCGGGGAGCTGTTTTTT
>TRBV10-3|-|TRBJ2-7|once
CAISEPLGQTYEQYF
TGTGCCATCAGTGAGCCCTTAGGACAGACCTACGAGCAGTACTTC
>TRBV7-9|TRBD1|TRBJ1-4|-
CSSSTNRGLVEKLFF
TGTTCCAGCAGCACCAACAGGGGGCTCGTTGAAAAACTGTTTTTT
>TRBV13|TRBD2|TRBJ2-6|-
CASSRRLAGGSGANVLTF
TGTGCCAGCAGCCGGCGGCTAGCGGGGGGCTCTGGGGCCAACGTCCTGACTTTC
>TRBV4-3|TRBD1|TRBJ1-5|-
CASSQGTGLGPQHF
TGCGCCAGCAGCCAAGGGACAGGGCTAGGGCCCCAGCATTTT
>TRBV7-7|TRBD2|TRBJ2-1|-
CASSLLAGAYNEQFF
TGTGCCAGCAGCTTGCTAGCGGGGGCTTACAATGAGCAGTTCTTC
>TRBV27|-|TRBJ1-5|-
CASSLFSPASNQPQHF
TGTGCCAGCAGTTTATTTAGCCCTGCCAGCAATCAGCCCCAGCATTTT
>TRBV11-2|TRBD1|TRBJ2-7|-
CASSPGTGGLF
TGTGCCAGCAGCCCAGGGACAGGGGGACTATTC
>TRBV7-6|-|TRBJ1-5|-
CASSLGPGASNQPQHF
TGTGCCAGCAGCTTAGGGCCAGGGGCTAGCAATCAGCCCCAGCATTTT
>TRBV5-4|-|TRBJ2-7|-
CASSLGPAAYEQYF
TGTGCCAGCAGCTTGGGACCAGCGGCCTACGAGCAGTACTTC